The present TCR beta chain was sequenced within a study of T cell responses to AZD1222 COVID-19 vaccine. The germline CDR1 and CDR2 sequences are LGHDT and YNNKEL (reference sequence). The CDR3 totals 14 residues. The junction had 2 bases not matched to a gene; V was cut back by 1 base and J by 3 bases. Comments on this clone: What it binds is not known.

Repertoires were generated with immunoSEQ multiplex PCR, while TCRdb's copy carries only in-frame clones and drops some. The sample comprises about 150,000 clones, about 93% of which are singletons, and around 5.4% rests with the top ten. The study's findings and limits: Elevations in Spike-specific TCR breadth and depth followed administration of two AZD1222 doses.

The sample here was peripheral blood, taken on day 0 of AZD1222 vaccination. The TCR originated in an adult in good health. The J gene is TRBJ1-2, the V gene TRBV3-1 (or the pseudogene TRBV3-2); 7 nucleotides align to TRBD1. The CDR3 nucleotides read TGTGCCAGCAGCCAAGCAGGGGGTCACTATGGCTACACCTTC. Translated, it gives CASSQAGGHYGYTF.